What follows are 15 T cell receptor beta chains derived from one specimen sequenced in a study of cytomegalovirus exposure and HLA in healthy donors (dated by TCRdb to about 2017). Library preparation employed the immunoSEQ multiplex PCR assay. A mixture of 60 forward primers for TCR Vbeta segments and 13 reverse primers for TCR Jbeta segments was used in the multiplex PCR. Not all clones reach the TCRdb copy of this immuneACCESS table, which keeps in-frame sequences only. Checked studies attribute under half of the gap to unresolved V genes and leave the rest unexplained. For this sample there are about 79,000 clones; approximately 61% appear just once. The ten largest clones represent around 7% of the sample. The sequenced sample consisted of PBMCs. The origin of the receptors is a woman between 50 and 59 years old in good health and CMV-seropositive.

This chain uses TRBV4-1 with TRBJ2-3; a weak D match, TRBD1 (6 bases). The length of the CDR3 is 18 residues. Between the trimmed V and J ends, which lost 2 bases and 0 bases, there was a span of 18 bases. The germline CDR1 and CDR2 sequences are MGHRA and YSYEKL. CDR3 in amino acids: CASSQPPDRMASTDTQYF. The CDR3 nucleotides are TGCGCCAGCAGCCAACCACCCGACAGGATGGCAAGCACAGATACGCAGTATTTT.

CDR3 sequence: CASSVATRVSEAFF. The CDR3 DNA is TGTGCCAGCAGCGTAGCTACGAGGGTATCTGAAGCTTTCTTT. The V call is TRBV9, the J call TRBJ1-1, with D hard to call. V lost 0 bases and J lost 6, with 12 bases in between. CDR3 length: 14 amino acids. The V gene's germline CDR1 is SGDLS and CDR2 YYNGEE.

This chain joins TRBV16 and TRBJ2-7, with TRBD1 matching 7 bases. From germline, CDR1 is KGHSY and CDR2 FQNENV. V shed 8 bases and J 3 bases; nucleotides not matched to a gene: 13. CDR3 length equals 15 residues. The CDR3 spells CASGVQGKVGYEQYF. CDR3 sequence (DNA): TGTGCCAGCGGAGTACAGGGGAAGGTAGGCTACGAGCAGTACTTC.

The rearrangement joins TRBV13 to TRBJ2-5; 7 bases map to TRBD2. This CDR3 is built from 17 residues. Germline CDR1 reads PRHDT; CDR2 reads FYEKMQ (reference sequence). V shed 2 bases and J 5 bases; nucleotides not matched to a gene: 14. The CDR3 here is CASSLQLVSGARETQYF. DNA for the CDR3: TGTGCCAGCAGCTTACAATTGGTGAGCGGGGCGAGGGAGACCCAGTACTTC. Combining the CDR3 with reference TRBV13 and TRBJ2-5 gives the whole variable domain AAGVIQSPRHLIKEKRETATLKCYPIPRHDTVYWYQQGPGQDPQFLISFYEKMQSDKGSIPDRFSAQQFSDYHSELNMSSLELGDSALYFCASSLQLVSGARETQYFGPGTRLLVL.

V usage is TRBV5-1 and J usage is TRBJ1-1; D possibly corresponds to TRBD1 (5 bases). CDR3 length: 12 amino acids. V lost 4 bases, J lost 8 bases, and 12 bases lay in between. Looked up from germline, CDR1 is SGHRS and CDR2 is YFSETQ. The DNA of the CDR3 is TGCGCCAGCAGCCGGCCGGGGGTAGAAGCTTTCTTT. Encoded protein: CASSRPGVEAFF.

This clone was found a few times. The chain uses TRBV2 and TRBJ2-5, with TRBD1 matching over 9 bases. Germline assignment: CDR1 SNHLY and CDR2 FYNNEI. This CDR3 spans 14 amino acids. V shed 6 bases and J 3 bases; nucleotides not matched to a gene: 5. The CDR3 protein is CASRPGTGKETQYF. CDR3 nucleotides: TGTGCCAGCAGACCCGGGACAGGGAAAGAGACCCAGTACTTC.

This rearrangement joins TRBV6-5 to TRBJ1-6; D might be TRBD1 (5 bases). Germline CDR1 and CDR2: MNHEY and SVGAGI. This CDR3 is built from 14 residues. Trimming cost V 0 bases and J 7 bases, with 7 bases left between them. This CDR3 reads CASSYSTENSPLHF. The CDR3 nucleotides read TGTGCCAGCAGTTACTCGACAGAGAATTCACCCCTCCACTTT.

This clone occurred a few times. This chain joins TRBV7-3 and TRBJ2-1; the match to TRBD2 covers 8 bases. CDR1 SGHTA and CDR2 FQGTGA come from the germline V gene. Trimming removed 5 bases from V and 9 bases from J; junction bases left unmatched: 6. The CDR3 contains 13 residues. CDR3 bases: TGTGCCAGCAGCCCCGCGGCGGGGGGTGAGCAGTTCTTC. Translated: CASSPAAGGEQFF.

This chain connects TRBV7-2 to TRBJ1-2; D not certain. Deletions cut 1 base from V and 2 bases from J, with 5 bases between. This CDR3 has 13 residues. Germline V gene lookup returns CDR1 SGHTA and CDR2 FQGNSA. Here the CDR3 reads CASSLDQNYGYTF. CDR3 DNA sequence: TGTGCCAGCAGCTTAGACCAGAACTATGGCTACACCTTC.

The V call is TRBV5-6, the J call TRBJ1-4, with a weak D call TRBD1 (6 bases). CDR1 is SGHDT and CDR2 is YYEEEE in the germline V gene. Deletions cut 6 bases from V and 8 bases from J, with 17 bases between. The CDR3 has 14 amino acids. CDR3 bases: TGTGCCAGCACCCGGCGGGGGCGTCAGGAAAAACTGTTTTTT. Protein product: CASTRRGRQEKLFF.

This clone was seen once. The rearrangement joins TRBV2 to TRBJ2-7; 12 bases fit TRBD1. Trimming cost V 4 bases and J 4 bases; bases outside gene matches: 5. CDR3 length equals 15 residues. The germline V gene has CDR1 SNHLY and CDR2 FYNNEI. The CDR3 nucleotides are TGTGCCAGCAGTGTTCGGGACAGGGGGCCTTACGAGCAGTACTTC. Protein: CASSVRDRGPYEQYF.

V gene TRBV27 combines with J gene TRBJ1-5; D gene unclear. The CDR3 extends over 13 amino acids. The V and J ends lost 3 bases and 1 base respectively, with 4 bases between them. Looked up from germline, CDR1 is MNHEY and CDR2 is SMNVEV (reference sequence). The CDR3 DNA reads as TGTGCCAGCAGTTTCCAAAGCAATCAGCCCCAGCATTTT. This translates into CASSFQSNQPQHF.

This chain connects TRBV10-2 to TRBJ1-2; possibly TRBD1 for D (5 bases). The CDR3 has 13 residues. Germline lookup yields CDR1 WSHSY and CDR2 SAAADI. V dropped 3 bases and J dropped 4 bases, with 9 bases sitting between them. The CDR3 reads CASSDRQGYGYTF. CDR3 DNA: TGCGCCAGCAGTGATCGGCAGGGCTATGGCTACACCTTC.

The CDR3 reads CASSSTRLYGYTF. The CDR3, as DNA: TGTGCCAGCAGCTCGACTCGGCTATATGGCTACACCTTC. The V and J genes are TRBV14 and TRBJ1-2, with D unresolved. Germline loops: CDR1 SGHDN, CDR2 FVKESK. This CDR3 spans 13 amino acids. Trimming cost V 5 bases and J 5 bases, with 12 bases left between them. Drawing the rest from reference TRBV14 and TRBJ1-2, the complete variable domain is EAGVTQFPSHSVIEKGQTVTLRCDPISGHDNLYWYRRVMGKEIKFLLHFVKESKQDESGMPNNRFLAERTGGTYSTLKVQPAELEDSGVYFCASSSTRLYGYTFGSGTRLTVV.

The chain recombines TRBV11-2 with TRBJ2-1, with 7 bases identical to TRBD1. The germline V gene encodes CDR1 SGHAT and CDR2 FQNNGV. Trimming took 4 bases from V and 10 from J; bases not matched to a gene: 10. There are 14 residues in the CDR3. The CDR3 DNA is TGTGCCAGCAGCTCAACCGCCGGGACAGAGGAGCAGTTCTTC. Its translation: CASSSTAGTEEQFF.